Below are 24 T cell receptor beta chains sequenced from a single sample in a study of cytomegalovirus exposure and HLA in healthy donors. It was with 60 Vbeta and 13 Jbeta primers that the PCR ran. The repertoire was sequenced with immunoSEQ multiplex PCR; TCRdb's copy has only in-frame clones and lacks some. This sample has about 170,000 clones, with less than 85% found just once. The specimen was PBMCs. These receptors originate from a male donor in good health and CMV-seronegative.

The chain combines TRBV18 with TRBJ1-1; maybe TRBD1 (5 bases). Trimming took off 4 bases at V and 0 bases at J, with 9 bases between the two ends. Germline V gives CDR1 KGHSH, CDR2 LQKENI. This CDR3 has 14 amino acids. The CDR3 reads CASSLGGMNTEAFF. The CDR3 DNA sequence: TGTGCCAGCTCACTGGGGGGGATGAACACTGAAGCTTTCTTT.

This chain joins TRBV29-1 and TRBJ2-7, with D possibly matching TRBD2 (5 bases). CDR1 SQVTM and CDR2 ANQGSEA come from the germline V gene. The CDR3 is 13 residues long. V dropped 7 bases and J dropped 2 bases, with 15 bases sitting between them. The DNA of the CDR3 is TGCAGCGCCGAAGAGGGCCCCCCCTACGAGCAGTACTTC. Encoded protein: CSAEEGPPYEQYF.

The chain employs TRBV7-8 and TRBJ1-2; no reliable D call. The CDR3 is 15 amino acids. The germline V gene has CDR1 SGHVS and CDR2 FQNEAQ. V shed 5 bases and J shed 8 bases, with 21 bases lying between them. In DNA, the CDR3 is TGTGCCAGCAGCAACCAACGCCGTCAGACTAAAGGCTACACCTTC. Protein: CASSNQRRQTKGYTF.

The genes are TRBV12-5 and TRBJ1-4, with D perhaps TRBD1 (5 bases). The germline V and J ends were trimmed by 0 bases and 6 bases, with 14 bases remaining between them. The germline V gene has CDR1 LGHNT and CDR2 FRNRAP. This CDR3 has 16 residues. The CDR3 bases are TGTGCTAGTGGTTTGGTGGTAGGGGTGGCCGATGAAAAACTGTTTTTT. Protein product: CASGLVVGVADEKLFF.

This clone was found once. V is TRBV2 and J is TRBJ2-5, with 13 bases identical to TRBD2. This CDR3 region has 16 residues. Germline CDR1 SNHLY, CDR2 FYNNEI. The V segment lost 3 bases and the J segment 4 bases; nucleotides outside the gene matches: 5. The CDR3 is CASSDTSGRARETQYF. The CDR3 bases are TGTGCCAGCAGTGATACTAGCGGGAGGGCCCGAGAGACCCAGTACTTC.

This chain links TRBV5-6 with TRBJ2-5, with TRBD1 matching over 8 bases. Germline V gives CDR1 SGHDT, CDR2 YYEEEE. The CDR3 contains 15 residues. V dropped 4 bases and J dropped 11; count of bases not matched to a gene: 16. This CDR3 is CASSSGQGIAWEQYF. CDR3 bases: TGTGCCAGCAGCAGCGGACAGGGAATTGCCTGGGAGCAGTACTTC.

The chain has TRBV7-2 and TRBJ1-6; D gene uncertain. The CDR3 runs 14 residues. CDR1 is SGHTA, CDR2 FQGNSA, per germline. Trimming stripped 5 bases from V and 5 bases from J, with 10 bases between. The CDR3 protein is CASSPDGDNSPLHF. The CDR3 region has the DNA TGTGCCAGCAGCCCAGACGGAGATAATTCACCCCTCCACTTT.

The genes are TRBV15 and TRBJ2-7, with D possibly being TRBD1 (5 bases). CDR3 length: 14 residues. V lost 3 bases to trimming and J lost 4 bases, with 13 bases between them. The germline V gene encodes CDR1 LNHNV and CDR2 YYDKDF (reference sequence). CDR3 coding DNA: TGTGCCACCAGCAGTAATAAAGGGGAATACGAGCAGTACTTC. Protein sequence: CATSSNKGEYEQYF.

This chain uses TRBV5-1 with TRBJ1-1; D is unresolved. The CDR3 extends over 16 amino acids. Germline CDR1 and CDR2: SGHRS and YFSETQ. V was shortened by 5 bases and J by 6 bases, with 23 bases between the two germline ends. DNA of the CDR3: TGCGCCAGCAGATACACCGCGGCGGGCGCCGGGGCTGAAGCTTTCTTT. Amino acids: CASRYTAAGAGAEAFF.

The gene calls are TRBV11-1 and TRBJ1-5; no clear D. This CDR3 is built from 12 residues. With 5 bases removed from V and 7 bases from J, the gap between germline ends came to 9 bases. Germline V lookup: CDR1 SGHAT, CDR2 FQDESV (reference sequence). The CDR3 loop is CASSNPGQPQHF. The DNA of the CDR3 is TGTGCCAGCAGCAATCCCGGGCAGCCCCAGCATTTT.

The V call is TRBV9, the J call TRBJ2-3, with D perhaps matching TRBD1 (6 bases). Germline values: CDR1 SGDLS, CDR2 YYNGEE. Trimming took off 3 bases at V and 4 bases at J, with 21 bases between the two ends. CDR3 size: 17 residues. In nucleotides, the CDR3 is TGTGCCAGCAGCGCTCTTATCACAGGGAACGGTGCAGATACGCAGTATTTT. Its protein product is CASSALITGNGADTQYF.

The J gene is TRBJ1-5, the V gene TRBV21-1. TRBV21-1 is classified as a pseudogene. The CDR3 has 17 residues. CDR3 protein: CASSKGLEILSNQPQHF. For the CDR3, the DNA is TGTGCCAGCAGCAAAGGACTAGAGATACTTAGCAATCAGCCCCAGCATTTT.

In the case of this clone: Other DNA variants within this sample encode the same CDR3. V gene TRBV6-5 combines with J gene TRBJ1-1, with a possible D match to TRBD1 (5 bases). The CDR3 length is 14 residues. Trimming stripped 6 bases from V and 0 bases from J, with 11 bases between. CDR1 is MNHEY, CDR2 SVGAGI, per germline. The CDR3 coding sequence is TGTGCCAGCAGCAGAGACAGAATGAACACTGAAGCTTTCTTT. As protein: CASSRDRMNTEAFF.

The chain carries TRBV29-1 and TRBJ2-5, with 8 bases matching TRBD1. Germline V gene sequence: CDR1 SQVTM, CDR2 ANQGSEA. V shed 3 bases, J shed 5 bases, and the junction held 11 bases outside the gene matches. This CDR3 spans 15 amino acids. The CDR3 here is CSVDAGGAGWETQYF. The CDR3 region has the DNA TGCAGCGTTGACGCAGGGGGCGCTGGTTGGGAGACCCAGTACTTC.

This clone came up a few times. This chain connects TRBV7-9 to TRBJ1-2, with D possibly matching TRBD1 (6 bases). The CDR3 runs 16 residues. Deletions cut 4 bases from V and 7 bases from J, with 22 bases between. Germline V lookup: CDR1 SEHNR, CDR2 FQNEAQ (reference sequence). The chain's CDR3 is CASSSLTGSVDGGYTF. DNA for the CDR3: TGTGCCAGCAGCTCTCTAACAGGGTCGGTGGATGGTGGCTACACCTTC.

In this sample, this clone turned up a few times. The chain uses TRBV28 and TRBJ1-4, with D maybe TRBD1 (5 bases). The CDR3 runs 14 residues. Germline CDR1 reads MDHEN; CDR2 reads SYDVKM. V was shortened by 11 bases and J by 0 bases, with 13 bases between the two germline ends. The CDR3 bases are TGTGCCCTAGGGGCACCATCAACTAATGAAAAACTGTTTTTT. Translated: CALGAPSTNEKLFF.

V and J are TRBV29-1 and TRBJ2-1; TRBD1 matches 7 bases. The CDR3 is 11 amino acids. In germline, CDR1 is SQVTM, CDR2 ANQGSEA. With V trimmed by 3 bases and J by 7 bases, 0 bases remained unmatched. The CDR3 protein is CSVDRGNEQFF. The CDR3 coding sequence is TGCAGCGTTGACAGGGGGAATGAGCAGTTCTTC.

V is TRBV9 and J is TRBJ2-1, with D possibly matching TRBD2 (5 bases). Looked up from germline, CDR1 is SGDLS and CDR2 is YYNGEE. The ends were cut back, 0 bases at V and 2 bases at J, with 15 bases in the middle. The CDR3 loop spans 17 amino acids. Here the CDR3 reads CASSVELTAGPYNEQFF. The DNA for the CDR3 is TGTGCCAGCAGCGTAGAGCTGACGGCGGGCCCCTACAATGAGCAGTTCTTC.

Regarding this clone: The junction differs from germline at one of its ends, possibly a read error. The chain uses TRBV7-9 and TRBJ1-5; no clear D gene. The CDR3 runs to 14 residues. The germline V gene has CDR1 SEHNR and CDR2 FQNEAQ (reference sequence). CDR3 region: CSSSRSGFNQPQHF. CDR3 DNA sequence: TGTTCCAGCAGCCGTAGCGGTTTCAATCAGCCCCAGCATTTT.

The CDR3 DNA sequence: TGTGCCTGGAGTGTAAGGCGGGCCACAGATACGCAGTATTTT. It is translated as CAWSVRRATDTQYF. The chain combines TRBV30 with TRBJ2-3, with D perhaps matching TRBD2 (5 bases). The CDR3 sequence is 14 residues long. V was trimmed by 0 bases and J by 2 bases, leaving 9 bases between them. Per the germline V gene, CDR1 is GTSNPN and CDR2 is SVGIG (reference sequence).

This clone was observed a few times. In nucleotides, the CDR3 is TGCGCCAGCGGAACCGAGTCTGGGCCGAGCACCGGGGAGCTGTTTTTT. Its protein product is CASGTESGPSTGELFF. The chain employs TRBV5-1 and TRBJ2-2; the D is unclear. The CDR3 extends over 16 amino acids. Germline assignment: CDR1 SGHRS and CDR2 YFSETQ. Trimming stripped 7 bases from V and 4 bases from J, with 20 bases between.

The chain employs TRBV28 and TRBJ2-3; 7 bases are a match to TRBD2. With V trimmed by 6 bases and J by 2 bases, 5 bases remained unmatched. The length of the CDR3 is 14 residues. CDR1 and CDR2 (germline): MDHEN, SYDVKM. In DNA form, the CDR3 reads TGTGCCAGCAGGGCAGCGGGGACCACAGATACGCAGTATTTT. Encoded protein: CASRAAGTTDTQYF.

The chain is built from TRBV5-6 and TRBJ1-1; D is unresolved. Trimming cost V 0 bases and J 4 bases, with 4 bases left between them. The CDR3 extends over 12 amino acids. CDR1 is SGHDT and CDR2 is YYEEEE in the germline V gene. The CDR3 protein is CASSLGATEAFF. CDR3 sequence (DNA): TGTGCCAGCAGCTTGGGCGCCACTGAAGCTTTCTTT.

This clone was observed once. The chain employs TRBV7-3 and TRBJ2-3, with 9 bases that match TRBD2. CDR1 and CDR2 from the germline V gene are SGHTA and FQGTGA. This CDR3 is built from 15 residues. The trim removed 5 bases at V and 6 bases at J, leaving 9 bases unmatched. In nucleotides, the CDR3 is TGTGCCAGCAGCCCGTCCGGGACTAGCCCCGATACGCAGTATTTT. It yields the protein CASSPSGTSPDTQYF.